This T cell receptor beta chain comes out of a study of shared clonotypes between healthy human individuals. Study information: The composition of the donors was a couple of women and three men aged 18 to 49.

Overall study findings and caveats: Apart from blood, nothing was sampled; tissue repertoires likely differ.

It was CD45RO-negative cells, positively selected for CCR7, that made up naive CD8 cells, with terminally differentiated effector memory CD45RA+ cells excluded. V was clipped by 7 bases and J by 6 bases; unmatched bases: 5. The V gene's germline CDR1 is LGHNA and CDR2 YSLEER. This CDR3 is built from 14 residues. Profiled with immunoSEQ multiplex PCR; TCRdb holds only in-frame clones, not every one. This sample has about 2.1 million clones, with 85% to 95% found just once. As for this clone: Its antigen remains unidentified.

Sequences were obtained from naive CD8+ T cells from PBMCs. This sequence originates from a man between 18 and 35 years old in good health. Some clones in this sample may be carry-over from other donors' samples. V gene TRBV4-3 combines with J gene TRBJ1-4; 10 bases align to TRBD1. The DNA of the CDR3 is TGCGCCAGCACCCGGACAGGGGGATATGAAAAACTGTTTTTT. This gives the protein CASTRTGGYEKLFF.